Listed here are 13 T cell receptor beta chains from one sample, sequenced in a study of response to subunit inactivated influenza vaccine. MiXCR, applied by TCRdb to the RT-PCR reads, yields one record per CDR3 protein. The data show hundreds of thousands of distinct CDR3 sequences, over 9.5% seen once. The material was PBMCs from blood, obtained on the day of vaccination. All receptors derive from a man between 45 and 60 years old who received an inactivated influenza vaccine.

This clonotype was seen a handful of times. The junction departs from germline at one end; a sequencing error may be responsible. CDR3 sequence: CASGGRPNSEAFF. The CDR3 nucleotides are TGTGCCAGCGGCGGCCGGCCAAACAGTGAAGCTTTCTTT. This chain links TRBV6-6 with TRBJ1-1, with unresolved D. This CDR3 contains 13 residues. Germline CDR1 reads MNHNY; CDR2 reads SVGAGI (reference sequence).

This clonotype was picked up a small number of times. This chain uses TRBV20-1 with TRBJ2-3; D is unclear. The V end lost 0 bases, the J end lost 2 bases, and 12 bases lay between the germline ends. The length of the CDR3 is 15 residues. Germline V gives CDR1 DFQATT, CDR2 SNEGSKA (reference sequence). The CDR3 loop is CSARDLEYSTDTQYF. In DNA form, the CDR3 reads TGCAGTGCTAGAGATCTAGAGTATTCCACAGATACGCAGTATTTT.

This clonotype has a handful of counts. The CDR3, as DNA: TGTGCCACCAGCAGAGATTGGACTAGCGGGGTGCTAGAGACGCAGTATTTT. This encodes CATSRDWTSGVLETQYF. This chain uses TRBV15 with TRBJ2-3; 12 bases are shared with TRBD2. The V gene end was trimmed by 0 bases and the J gene end by 9 bases; junction bases not matched to a gene: 10. Germline CDR1 reads LNHNV; CDR2 reads YYDKDF (reference sequence). The CDR3 contains 17 residues.

This clonotype was counted a few times. This chain joins TRBV5-1 and TRBJ1-1; D gene uncertain. Germline lookup yields CDR1 SGHRS and CDR2 YFSETQ. V lost 0 bases to trimming and J lost 2 bases, with 8 bases between them. This CDR3 has 14 residues. The CDR3 sequence: CASSLGAGNTEAFF. CDR3 bases: TGCGCCAGCAGCTTGGGGGCAGGAAACACTGAAGCTTTCTTT.

The V call is TRBV12-3 or TRBV12-4, the J call TRBJ1-1; D is uncertain. Between the trimmed V and J ends, which lost 3 bases and 1 base, there was a span of 12 bases. The CDR3 has 15 amino acids. Here the CDR3 reads CASSFGRAWNTEAFF. In nucleotides, the CDR3 is TGTGCCAGCAGTTTTGGGAGGGCCTGGAACACTGAAGCTTTCTTT.

This clonotype came up a few times. The CDR3 here is CSVEGLAGMGTQYF. CDR3 nucleotides: TGCAGCGTTGAAGGGCTAGCGGGGATGGGTACGCAGTATTTT. The chain links TRBV29-1 to TRBJ2-3, with TRBD2 matching over 9 bases. The CDR3 loop spans 14 amino acids. Germline V gene data show CDR1 as SQVTM and CDR2 as ANQGSEA. J lost 8 bases, V lost 1 base, and 7 bases had no gene match.

This clonotype occurred many times. The J gene is TRBJ2-2, the V gene TRBV12-3 or TRBV12-4; D might be TRBD1 (5 bases). This CDR3 contains 14 residues. The V gene lost 7 bases and the J gene lost 0 bases, with 9 bases spanning the gap. The chain's CDR3 is CASTPTANTGELFF. The DNA for the CDR3 is TGTGCCAGCACCCCGACAGCGAACACCGGGGAGCTGTTTTTT.

CDR3 loop: CASSLTSGQGGDTQYF. The CDR3 coding sequence is TGTGCCAGCAGCTTGACATCGGGACAGGGAGGGGATACGCAGTATTTT. The genes are TRBV7-9 and TRBJ2-3; 9 positions match TRBD1. CDR1 is SEHNR and CDR2 is FQNEAQ in the germline V gene (reference sequence). V trimming: 3 bases; J trimming: 6 bases; junction bases outside the gene matches: 10. The CDR3 totals 16 residues.

This chain links TRBV21-1 with TRBJ2-7; the table's D gene call, TRBD1, was not cross checked with the DNA. TRBV21-1 is a documented pseudogene. The CDR3 length is 18 residues. CDR3 DNA: TGTGCCAGCAGCAAAGGGGTGTGTGACGGGACATCAGCCTACGAGCAGTACTTC. It yields the protein CASSKGVCDGTSAYEQYF.

The gene calls are TRBV18 and TRBJ2-2, with TRBD1 matching 8 bases. Trimming cost V 8 bases and J 1 base; bases outside gene matches: 9. This CDR3 comprises 16 residues. Germline assignment: CDR1 KGHSH and CDR2 LQKENI. As DNA, the CDR3 is TGTGCCAGCAGCCTGACAGGGGCCAAGAACACCGGGGAGCTGTTTTTT. Its protein is CASSLTGAKNTGELFF.

This clonotype was found many times. The chain has TRBV5-1 and TRBJ2-7; D gene ambiguous. This CDR3 contains 13 residues. In germline, CDR1 is SGHRS, CDR2 YFSETQ. The ends were cut back, 3 bases at V and 2 bases at J, with 9 bases in the middle. Here the CDR3 reads CASSSELTYEQYF. CDR3 coding DNA: TGCGCCAGCAGCTCGGAACTAACCTACGAGCAGTACTTC. The variable domain in full, with the rest retrieved from reference TRBV5-1 and TRBJ2-7, is KAGVTQTPRYLIKTRGQQVTLSCSPISGHRSVSWYQQTPGQGLQFLFEYFSETQRNKGNFPGRFSGRQFSNSRSEMNVSTLELGDSALYLCASSSELTYEQYFGPGTRLTVT.

The sample holds a few counts of this clonotype. V usage is TRBV7-9 and J usage is TRBJ2-7, with unresolved D. V shed 3 bases and J shed 6 bases, with 6 bases lying between them. The CDR3 runs to 11 residues. In germline, CDR1 is SEHNR, CDR2 FQNEAQ (reference sequence). The CDR3 is CASSFSIEQYF. DNA of the CDR3: TGTGCCAGCAGCTTTTCCATCGAGCAGTACTTC. The full variable domain, in which reference TRBV7-9 and TRBJ2-7 provide the parts outside the CDR3, is DTGVSQNPRHKITKRGQNVTFRCDPISEHNRLYWYRQTLGQGPEFLTYFQNEAQLEKSRLLSDRFSAERPKGSFSTLEIQRTEQGDSAMYLCASSFSIEQYFGPGTRLTVT.

This clonotype has at least ten counts. The V and J genes are TRBV20-1 and TRBJ2-7, with a possible D match to TRBD1 (6 bases). The germline V gene encodes CDR1 DFQATT and CDR2 SNEGSKA (reference sequence). The CDR3 has 16 residues. V lost 5 bases to trimming and J lost 0 bases, with 20 bases between them. The CDR3 nucleotides read TGCAGTGCTCCTCCCAGTCCGGGACATCTCTCCTACGAGCAGTACTTC. Protein sequence: CSAPPSPGHLSYEQYF.